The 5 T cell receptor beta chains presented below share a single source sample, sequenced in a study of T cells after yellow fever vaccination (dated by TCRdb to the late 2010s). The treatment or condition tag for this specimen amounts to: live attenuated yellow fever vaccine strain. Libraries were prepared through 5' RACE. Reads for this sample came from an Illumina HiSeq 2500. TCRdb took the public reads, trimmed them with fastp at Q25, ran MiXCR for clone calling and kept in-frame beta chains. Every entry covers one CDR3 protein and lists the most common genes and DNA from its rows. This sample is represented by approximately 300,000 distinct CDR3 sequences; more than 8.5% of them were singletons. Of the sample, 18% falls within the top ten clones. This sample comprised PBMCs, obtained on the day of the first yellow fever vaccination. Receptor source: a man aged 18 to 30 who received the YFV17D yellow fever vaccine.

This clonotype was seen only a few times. CDR3 protein: CASSDGVAYEQYV. The CDR3 nucleotides are TGTGCCAGCAGCGACGGGGTGGCCTACGAGCAGTACGTC. The genes are TRBV6-1 and TRBJ2-7; perhaps TRBD2 as D (5 bases). The CDR3 spans 13 residues. Germline V gene lookup returns CDR1 MNHNS and CDR2 SASEGT. V lost 6 bases and J 2 bases, leaving 11 bases between the germline ends.

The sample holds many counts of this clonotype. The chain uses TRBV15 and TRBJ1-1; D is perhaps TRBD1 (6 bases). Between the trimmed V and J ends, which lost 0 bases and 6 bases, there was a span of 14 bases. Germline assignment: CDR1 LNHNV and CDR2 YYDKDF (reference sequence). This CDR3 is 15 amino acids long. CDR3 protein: CATSRESGGWSEAFF. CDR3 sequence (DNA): TGTGCCACCAGCAGAGAGTCGGGGGGCTGGTCTGAAGCTTTCTTT. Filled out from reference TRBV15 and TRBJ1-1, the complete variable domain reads DAMVIQNPRYQVTQFGKPVTLSCSQTLNHNVMYWYQQKSSQAPKLLFHYYDKDFNNEADTPDNFQSRRPNTSFCFLDIRSPGLGDTAMYLCATSRESGGWSEAFFGQGTRLTVV.

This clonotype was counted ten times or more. The CDR3 nucleotides read TGTGCCAGCAGCCGAAGCGGGGCAGATACGCAGTATTTT. This gives the protein CASSRSGADTQYF. The V gene is TRBV3-1, the J gene TRBJ2-3, with 7 bases aligning to TRBD2. The CDR3 has 13 residues. V gave up 4 bases and J gave up 4 bases; unmatched junction bases: 2. Germline V gene data show CDR1 as LGHDT and CDR2 as YNNKEL (reference sequence).

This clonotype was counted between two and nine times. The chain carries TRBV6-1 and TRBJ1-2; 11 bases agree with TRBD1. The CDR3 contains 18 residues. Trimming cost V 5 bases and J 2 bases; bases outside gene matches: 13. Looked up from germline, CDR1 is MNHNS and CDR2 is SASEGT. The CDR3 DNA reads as TGTGCCAGCAGTCCTACCGGGACAGGGGGAGTAGGGAACTATGGCTACACCTTC. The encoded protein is CASSPTGTGGVGNYGYTF.

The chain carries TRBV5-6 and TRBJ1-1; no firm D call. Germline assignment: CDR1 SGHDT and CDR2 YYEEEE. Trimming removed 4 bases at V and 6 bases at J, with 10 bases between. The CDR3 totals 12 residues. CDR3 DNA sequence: TGTGCCAGCAGCCGCGCGGGCCCTGAAGCTTTCTTT. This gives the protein CASSRAGPEAFF. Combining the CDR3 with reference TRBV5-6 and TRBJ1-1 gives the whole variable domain DAGVTQSPTHLIKTRGQQVTLRCSPKSGHDTVSWYQQALGQGPQFIFQYYEEEERQRGNFPDRFSGHQFPNYSSELNVNALLLGDSALYLCASSRAGPEAFFGQGTRLTVV.